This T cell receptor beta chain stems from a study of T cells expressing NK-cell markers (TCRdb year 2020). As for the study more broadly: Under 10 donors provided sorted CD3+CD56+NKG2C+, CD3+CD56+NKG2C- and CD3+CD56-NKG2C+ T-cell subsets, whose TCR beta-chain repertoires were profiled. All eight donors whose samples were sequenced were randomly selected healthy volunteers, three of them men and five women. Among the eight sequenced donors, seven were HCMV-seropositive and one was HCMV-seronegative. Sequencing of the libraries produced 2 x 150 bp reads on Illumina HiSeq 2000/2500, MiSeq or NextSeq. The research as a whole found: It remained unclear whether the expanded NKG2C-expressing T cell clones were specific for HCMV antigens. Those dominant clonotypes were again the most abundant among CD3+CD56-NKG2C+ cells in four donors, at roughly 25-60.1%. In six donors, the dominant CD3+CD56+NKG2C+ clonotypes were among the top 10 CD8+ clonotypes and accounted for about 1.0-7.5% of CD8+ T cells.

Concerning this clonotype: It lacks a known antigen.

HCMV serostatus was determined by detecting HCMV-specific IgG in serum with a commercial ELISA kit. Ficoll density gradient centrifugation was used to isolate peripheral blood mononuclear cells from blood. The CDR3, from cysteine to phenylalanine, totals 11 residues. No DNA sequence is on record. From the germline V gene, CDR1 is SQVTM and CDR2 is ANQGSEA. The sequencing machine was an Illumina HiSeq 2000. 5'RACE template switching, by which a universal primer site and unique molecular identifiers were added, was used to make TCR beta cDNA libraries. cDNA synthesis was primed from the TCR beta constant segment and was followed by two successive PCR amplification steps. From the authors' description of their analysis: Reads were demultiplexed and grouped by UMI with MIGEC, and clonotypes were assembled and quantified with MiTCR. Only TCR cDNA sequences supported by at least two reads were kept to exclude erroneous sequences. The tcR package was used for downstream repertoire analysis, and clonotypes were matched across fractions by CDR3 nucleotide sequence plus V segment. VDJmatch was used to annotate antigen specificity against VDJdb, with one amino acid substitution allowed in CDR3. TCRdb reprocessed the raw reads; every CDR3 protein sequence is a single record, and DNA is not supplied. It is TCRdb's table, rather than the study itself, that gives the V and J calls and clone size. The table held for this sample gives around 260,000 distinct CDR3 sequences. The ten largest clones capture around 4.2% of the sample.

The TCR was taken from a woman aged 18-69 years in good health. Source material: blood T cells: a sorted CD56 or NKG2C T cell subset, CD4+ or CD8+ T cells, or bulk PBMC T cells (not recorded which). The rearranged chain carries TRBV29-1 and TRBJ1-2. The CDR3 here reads CSVRTAYGYTF.